This TCR beta chain was sequenced for a study of blood T cells in healthy people across ages. Trimming pared 3 bases from V and 6 bases from J, leaving 11 bases between. There are 13 residues in the CDR3. Germline V gives CDR1 MNHEY, CDR2 SMNVEV (reference sequence). A second roughly 6 to 12 cycle PCR used barcoded and J-beta primers. TCRdb reprocessed the 5' RACE reads with MiXCR, giving one entry per CDR3 protein. This sample carries fewer than 800,000 distinct CDR3 sequences, around 20% of them seen once, and the ten largest clones take under 4%. The chain is built from TRBV27 and TRBJ1-2; a weak D match, TRBD1 (6 bases). Source material: blood. The sequence was collected from a man in his 70s in good health. This CDR3 reads CASSFSGGNGYTF. In nucleotides, the CDR3 is TGTGCCAGCAGTTTTTCCGGGGGCAATGGCTACACCTTC.